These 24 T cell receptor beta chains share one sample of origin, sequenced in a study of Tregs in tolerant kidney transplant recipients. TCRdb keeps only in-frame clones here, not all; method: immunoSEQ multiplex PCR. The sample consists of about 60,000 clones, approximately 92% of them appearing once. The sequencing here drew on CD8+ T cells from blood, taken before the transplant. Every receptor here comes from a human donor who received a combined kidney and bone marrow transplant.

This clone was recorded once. CDR3 in amino acids: CASYTSRRDGYTF. CDR3 DNA sequence: TGTGCCAGCTATACCTCACGCAGGGATGGCTACACCTTC. This chain connects TRBV25-1 to TRBJ1-2, with D perhaps TRBD1 (5 bases). The germline V gene encodes CDR1 MGHDK and CDR2 SYGVNS. With 8 bases removed from V and 6 bases from J, the gap between germline ends came to 16 bases. The CDR3 totals 13 residues.

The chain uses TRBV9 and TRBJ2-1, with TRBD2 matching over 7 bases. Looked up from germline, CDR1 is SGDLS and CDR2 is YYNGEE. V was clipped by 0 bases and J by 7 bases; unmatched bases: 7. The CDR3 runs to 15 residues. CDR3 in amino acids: CASSVVWGGVNEQFF. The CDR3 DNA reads TGTGCCAGCAGCGTAGTGTGGGGAGGGGTAAATGAGCAGTTCTTC.

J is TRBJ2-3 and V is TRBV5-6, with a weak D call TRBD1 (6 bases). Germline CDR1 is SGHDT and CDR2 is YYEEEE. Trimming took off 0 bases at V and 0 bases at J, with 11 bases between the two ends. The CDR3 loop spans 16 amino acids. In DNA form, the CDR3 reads TGTGCCAGCAGCTTGGTTCGGACAGCCAGCACAGATACGCAGTATTTT. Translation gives CASSLVRTASTDTQYF.

CDR3 nucleotides: TGTGCCAGCTCACCAACAGGGGGCGCGGGTGGCTACACCTTC. Amino acid sequence: CASSPTGGAGGYTF. V usage is TRBV18 and J usage is TRBJ1-2; 9 bases match TRBD1. CDR1 is KGHSH and CDR2 is LQKENI in the germline V gene. The CDR3 covers 14 residues. The J segment lost 7 bases and the V segment lost 2 bases, leaving 5 bases of the junction unmatched.

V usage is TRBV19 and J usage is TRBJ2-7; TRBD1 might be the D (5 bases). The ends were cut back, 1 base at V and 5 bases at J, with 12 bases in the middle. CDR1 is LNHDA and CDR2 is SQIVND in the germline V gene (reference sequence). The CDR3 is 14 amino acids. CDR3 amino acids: CASSIVGVQDEQYF. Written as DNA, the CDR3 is TGTGCCAGTAGTATAGTAGGGGTTCAGGACGAGCAGTACTTC.

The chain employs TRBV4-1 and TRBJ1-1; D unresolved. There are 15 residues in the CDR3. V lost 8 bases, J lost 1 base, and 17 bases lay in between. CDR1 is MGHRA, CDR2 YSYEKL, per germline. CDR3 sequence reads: CASSTLLAGNTEAFF. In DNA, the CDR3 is TGCGCCAGCTCAACGCTCTTAGCCGGGAACACTGAAGCTTTCTTT.

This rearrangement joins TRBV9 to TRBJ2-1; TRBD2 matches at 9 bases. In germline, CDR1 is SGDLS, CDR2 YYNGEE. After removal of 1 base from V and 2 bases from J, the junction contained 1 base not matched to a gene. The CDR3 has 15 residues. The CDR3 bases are TGTGCCAGCAGCGTACGCGGGGGGGCCTACAATGAGCAGTTCTTC. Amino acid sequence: CASSVRGGAYNEQFF.

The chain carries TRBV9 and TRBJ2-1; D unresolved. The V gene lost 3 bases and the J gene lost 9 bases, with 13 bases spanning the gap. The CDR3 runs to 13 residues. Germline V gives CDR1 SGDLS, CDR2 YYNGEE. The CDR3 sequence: CASSGGRSTEQFF. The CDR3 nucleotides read TGTGCCAGCAGCGGCGGTAGATCTACTGAGCAGTTCTTC.

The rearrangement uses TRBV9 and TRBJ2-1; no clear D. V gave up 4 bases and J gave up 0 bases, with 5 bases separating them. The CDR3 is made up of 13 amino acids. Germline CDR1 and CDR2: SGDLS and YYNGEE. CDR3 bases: TGTGCCAGCAGCTCGAGCTCCTACAATGAGCAGTTCTTC. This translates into CASSSSSYNEQFF.

The CDR3 protein is CASSGQGPFGYGYTF. For the CDR3, the DNA is TGTGCCAGCAGCGGTCAGGGGCCCTTCGGCTATGGCTACACCTTC. The chain combines TRBV13 with TRBJ1-2, with D perhaps matching TRBD1 (6 bases). Looked up from germline, CDR1 is PRHDT and CDR2 is FYEKMQ (reference sequence). The CDR3 extends over 15 amino acids. V lost 5 bases, J lost 4 bases, and 17 bases lay in between. The full variable domain, with the rest looked up from reference TRBV13 and TRBJ1-2, is AAGVIQSPRHLIKEKRETATLKCYPIPRHDTVYWYQQGPGQDPQFLISFYEKMQSDKGSIPDRFSAQQFSDYHSELNMSSLELGDSALYFCASSGQGPFGYGYTFGSGTRLTVV.

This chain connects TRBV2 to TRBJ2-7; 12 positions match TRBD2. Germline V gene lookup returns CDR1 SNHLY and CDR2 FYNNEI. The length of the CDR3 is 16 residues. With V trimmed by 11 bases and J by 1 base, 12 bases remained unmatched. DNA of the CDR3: TGTGCCGGTGTTCAAAAGGGACTAGCGGGTTCCTACGAGCAGTACTTC. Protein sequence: CAGVQKGLAGSYEQYF.

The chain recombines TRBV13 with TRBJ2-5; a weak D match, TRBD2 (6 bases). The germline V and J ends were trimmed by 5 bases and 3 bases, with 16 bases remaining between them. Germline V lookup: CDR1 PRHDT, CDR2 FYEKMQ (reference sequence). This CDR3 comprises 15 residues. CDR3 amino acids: CASSGDLGQEETQYF. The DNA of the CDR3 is TGTGCCAGCAGCGGGGACTTAGGGCAAGAAGAGACCCAGTACTTC.

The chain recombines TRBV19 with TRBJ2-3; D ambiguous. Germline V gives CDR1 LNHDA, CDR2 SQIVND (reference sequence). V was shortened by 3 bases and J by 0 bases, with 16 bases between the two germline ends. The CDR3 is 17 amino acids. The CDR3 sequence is CASSIVPLTTSTDTQYF. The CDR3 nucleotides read TGTGCCAGTAGTATTGTCCCTTTAACGACTAGCACAGATACGCAGTATTTT.

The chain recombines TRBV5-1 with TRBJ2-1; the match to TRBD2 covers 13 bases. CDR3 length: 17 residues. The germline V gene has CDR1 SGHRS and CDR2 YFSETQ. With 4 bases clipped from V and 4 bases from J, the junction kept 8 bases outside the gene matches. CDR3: CASSPPGLAGAYNEQFF. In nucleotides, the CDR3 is TGCGCCAGCAGCCCCCCCGGACTAGCGGGGGCATACAATGAGCAGTTCTTC.

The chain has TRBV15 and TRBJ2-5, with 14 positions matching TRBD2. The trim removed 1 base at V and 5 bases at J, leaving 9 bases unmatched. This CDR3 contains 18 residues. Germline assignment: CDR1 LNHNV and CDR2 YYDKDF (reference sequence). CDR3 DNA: TGTGCCACCAGCAGAGGGACTAGCGGGAGGCCCTACGAGGAGACCCAGTACTTC. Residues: CATSRGTSGRPYEETQYF.

CDR3 nucleotide sequence: TGTGCCAGCAGTTCCCTGGACTACTACGAGCAGTACTTC. It translates to CASSSLDYYEQYF. The chain uses TRBV27 and TRBJ2-5; the D gene is possibly TRBD2 (6 bases). With the DNA end fitting TRBJ2-7 better, the J assignment may be wrong. Germline V lookup: CDR1 MNHEY, CDR2 SMNVEV (reference sequence). The CDR3 spans 13 residues.

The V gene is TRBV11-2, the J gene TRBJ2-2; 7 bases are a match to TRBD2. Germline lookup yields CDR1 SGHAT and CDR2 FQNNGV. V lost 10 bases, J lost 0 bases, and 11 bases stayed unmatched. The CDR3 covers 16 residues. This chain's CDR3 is CAIAGGGVSNTGELFF. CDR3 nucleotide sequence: TGTGCCATCGCTGGGGGAGGGGTATCGAACACCGGGGAGCTGTTTTTT.

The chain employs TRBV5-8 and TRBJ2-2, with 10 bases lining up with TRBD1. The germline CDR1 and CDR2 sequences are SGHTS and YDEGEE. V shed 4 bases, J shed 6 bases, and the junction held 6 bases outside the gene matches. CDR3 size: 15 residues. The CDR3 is CASSPGQGTPGELFF. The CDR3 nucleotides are TGTGCCAGCAGCCCGGGACAGGGGACTCCCGGGGAGCTGTTTTTT. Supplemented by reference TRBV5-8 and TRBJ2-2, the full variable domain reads EAGVTQSPTHLIKTRGQQATLRCSPISGHTSVYWYQQALGLGLQFLLWYDEGEERNRGNFPPRFSGRQFPNYSSELNVNALELEDSALYLCASSPGQGTPGELFFGEGSRLTVL.

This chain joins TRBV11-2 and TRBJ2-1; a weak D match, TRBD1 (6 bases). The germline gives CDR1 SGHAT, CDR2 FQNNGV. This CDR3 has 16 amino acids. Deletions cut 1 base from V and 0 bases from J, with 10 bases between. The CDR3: CASSLGGGSSYNEQFF. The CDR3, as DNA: TGTGCCAGCAGCTTAGGTGGGGGCAGCTCCTACAATGAGCAGTTCTTC.

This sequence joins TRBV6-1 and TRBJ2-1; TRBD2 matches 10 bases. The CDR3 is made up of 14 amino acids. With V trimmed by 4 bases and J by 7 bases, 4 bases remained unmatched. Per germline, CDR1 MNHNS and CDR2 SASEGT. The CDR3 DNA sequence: TGTGCCAGCAGTGCGGGACTAGCGAAGAATGAGCAGTTCTTC. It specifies CASSAGLAKNEQFF.

The CDR3 reads CATSRPIGGRSNEQYF. CDR3 bases: TGTGCCACCAGCAGGCCGATCGGGGGGCGCAGTAACGAGCAGTACTTC. V is TRBV15 and J is TRBJ2-7, with D perhaps TRBD2 (7 bases). From germline, CDR1 is LNHNV and CDR2 YYDKDF (reference sequence). This CDR3 spans 16 amino acids. V was pared by 3 bases and J by 5 bases, with 20 bases between.

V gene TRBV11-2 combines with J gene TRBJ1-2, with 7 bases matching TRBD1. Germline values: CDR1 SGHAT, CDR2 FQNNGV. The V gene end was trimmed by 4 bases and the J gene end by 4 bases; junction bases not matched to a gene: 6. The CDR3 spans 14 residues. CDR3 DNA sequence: TGTGCCAGCAGCTCGACAGGGTTGGGCTATGGCTACACCTTC. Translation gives CASSSTGLGYGYTF. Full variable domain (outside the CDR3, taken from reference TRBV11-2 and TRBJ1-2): EAGVAQSPRYKIIEKRQSVAFWCNPISGHATLYWYQQILGQGPKLLIQFQNNGVVDDSQLPKDRFSAERLKGVDSTLKIQPAKLEDSAVYLCASSSTGLGYGYTFGSGTRLTVV.

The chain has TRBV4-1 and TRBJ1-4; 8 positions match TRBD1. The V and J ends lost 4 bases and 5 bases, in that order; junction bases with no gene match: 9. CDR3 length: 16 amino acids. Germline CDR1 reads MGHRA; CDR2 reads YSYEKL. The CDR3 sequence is CASSLRTGYKNEKLFF. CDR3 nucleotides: TGCGCCAGCAGCCTGCGGACAGGGTACAAAAATGAAAAACTGTTTTTT.

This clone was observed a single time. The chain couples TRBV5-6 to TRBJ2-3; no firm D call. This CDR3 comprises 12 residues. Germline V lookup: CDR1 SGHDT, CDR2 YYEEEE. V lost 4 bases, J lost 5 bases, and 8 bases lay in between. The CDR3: CASSQNGDTQYF. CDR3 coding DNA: TGTGCCAGCAGCCAAAACGGAGATACGCAGTATTTT.